These 5 T cell receptor beta chains originate from one sample sequenced in a study of CD8+CD57+ T cells in acquired aplastic anemia. Patients chosen for sequencing had CD8+CD57+ cells that had expanded, as shown by flow cytometry. The study profiled TCR beta VDJ and CDR3 using genomic DNA as template. A single record per CDR3 protein comes from TCRdb applying MiXCR to the reads. The profile covers roughly 220,000 distinct CDR3 sequences, with 65% appearing a single time and around 58% taken by the ten largest. The sequenced material came from sorted CD4+, CD8+, or CD8+CD57+ T cells (not recorded which) from PBMCs. The receptors were sampled from a human donor with aplastic anemia.

This chain connects TRBV6-6 to TRBJ2-7; maybe TRBD2 (5 bases). V was trimmed by 2 bases and J by 9 bases, leaving 11 bases between them. Per germline, CDR1 MNHNY and CDR2 SVGAGI (reference sequence). CDR3 length equals 12 residues. Here the CDR3 DNA reads TGTGCCAGCAGTTACGAGGGCCGGGGGCAGTACTTC. Protein product: CASSYEGRGQYF.

The chain employs TRBV7-6 and TRBJ1-2; D is ambiguous. The V gene lost 5 bases and the J gene lost 6 bases, with 10 bases spanning the gap. This CDR3 spans 12 amino acids. Germline V gene lookup returns CDR1 SGHVS and CDR2 FNYEAQ. The CDR3 region is CASSPGLNGYTF. The CDR3 DNA is TGTGCCAGCAGCCCTGGTCTTAATGGCTACACCTTC.

The chain has TRBV2 and TRBJ1-6, with D possibly TRBD1 on 5 matching bases. Per the germline V gene, CDR1 is SNHLY and CDR2 is FYNNEI. V was cut by 8 bases and J by 9 bases, with 20 bases left in between. The CDR3 has 15 residues. The CDR3 reads CASGPRQGDISPLHF. The CDR3 nucleotides are TGTGCCAGCGGACCCAGGCAAGGGGATATTTCACCCCTCCACTTT. Drawing the rest from reference TRBV2 and TRBJ1-6, the complete variable domain is EPEVTQTPSHQVTQMGQEVILRCVPISNHLYFYWYRQILGQKVEFLVSFYNNEISEKSEIFDDQFSVERPDGSNFTLKIRSTKLEDSAMYFCASGPRQGDISPLHFGNGTRLTVT.

Note on this clonotype: The junction shows a germline mismatch at one end, possibly a read error. The chain has TRBV7-9 and TRBJ1-5; the match to TRBD1 covers 8 bases. The CDR3 runs 15 residues. Germline assignment: CDR1 SEHNR and CDR2 FQNEAQ (reference sequence). CDR3 loop: CASSRTGNSNRPQHF. DNA of the CDR3: TGTGCCAGCAGTCGGACAGGGAATAGCAATCGGCCCCAGCATTTT.

This chain uses TRBV20-1 with TRBJ1-6; 8 positions agree with TRBD1. There are 14 residues in the CDR3. V was clipped by 2 bases and J by 14 bases; unmatched bases: 11. Looked up from germline, CDR1 is DFQATT and CDR2 is SNEGSKA (reference sequence). As DNA, the CDR3 is TGCAGTGCTAGACTAACAGGGGGAGAGAGATCCCTCCACTTT. It yields the protein CSARLTGGERSLHF.